The rows below give T cell receptor beta chains drawn from one sample of a study of blood T cell repertoires in COVID-19. Generated by immunoSEQ multiplex PCR, the TCRdb table keeps only in-frame clones and is missing some. The table has 70,000 or so clones, 70% to 75% seen once. Sequencing was performed on peripheral blood. All receptors derive from a man aged 65-85 years with acute or convalescent COVID-19. Each CDR3 is given with its conserved first and last residue. The D gene is left open where the match is weak. Some rows have no size entry. The others give once, few or many, or a class for an expanded clone.

J: TRBJ2-2
D: TRBD2
V: TRBV7-9
size: .
CDR3: CASSLGEGPAGELFF
DNA: TGTGCCAGCAGCTTAGGGGAGGGGCCCGCCGGGGAGCTGTTTTTT

J: TRBJ1-1
D: .
V: TRBV11-1
size: once
CDR3: CASRPRGVGNTEAFF
DNA: TGTGCCAGCAGACCGCGGGGGGTTGGGAACACTGAAGCTTTCTTT

J: TRBJ2-1
D: .
V: TRBV13
size: .
CDR3: CASSSRAGSNRNEQFF
DNA: TGTGCCAGCAGCTCAAGGGCGGGATCGAATAGGAATGAGCAGTTCTTC

J: TRBJ2-7
D: TRBD1
V: TRBV5-1
size: once
CDR3: CASTTGTGGLVQYF
DNA: TGCGCCAGCACAACCGGGACAGGGGGCTTGGTGCAGTACTTC

J: TRBJ1-5
D: TRBD1
V: TRBV2
size: few
CDR3: CASSAGTGGHQPQHF
DNA: TGTGCCAGCAGTGCCGGGACAGGCGGCCATCAGCCCCAGCATTTT

J: TRBJ2-7
D: .
V: TRBV29-1
size: few
CDR3: CSVEVSRRNEQYF
DNA: TGCAGCGTTGAAGTGTCCAGGAGGAACGAGCAGTACTTC

J: TRBJ2-7
D: .
V: TRBV2
size: .
CDR3: CASSEGAGEQYF
DNA: TGTGCCAGCAGTGAAGGCGCGGGCGAGCAGTACTTC

J: TRBJ2-3
D: .
V: TRBV25-1
size: .
CDR3: CASSDPGRERDTQYF
DNA: TGTGCCAGCAGTGATCCTGGACGGGAAAGAGATACGCAGTATTTT

J: TRBJ1-1
D: .
V: TRBV18
size: .
CDR3: CASSEVRREAFF
DNA: TGTGCCAGCTCAGAAGTGAGGCGTGAAGCTTTCTTT

J: TRBJ2-7
D: TRBD1
V: TRBV11-3
size: few
CDR3: CASRLKRDRVGRDEQYF
DNA: TGTGCCAGCAGACTTAAACGAGACAGGGTAGGAAGGGACGAGCAGTACTTC

J: TRBJ1-6
D: .
V: TRBV18
size: .
CDR3: CASSPDRSHSPLHF
DNA: TGTGCCAGCTCACCAGACAGATCCCATTCACCCCTCCACTTT

J: TRBJ1-6
D: TRBD1
V: TRBV6-5
size: few
CDR3: CASTVGQGASPLHF
DNA: TGTGCCAGCACCGTGGGACAGGGTGCTTCACCCCTCCACTTT

J: TRBJ2-6
D: .
V: TRBV9
size: few
CDR3: CASSHSGANVLTF
DNA: TGTGCCAGCAGCCATTCTGGGGCCAACGTCCTGACTTTC

J: TRBJ1-1
D: .
V: TRBV5-4
size: .
CDR3: CASSAAENTEAFF
DNA: TGTGCCAGCAGTGCAGCGGAGAACACTGAAGCTTTCTTT

J: TRBJ2-1
D: TRBD1
V: TRBV28
size: .
CDR3: CASSSLRDRGPFTYNEQFF
DNA: TGTGCCAGCAGTTCCCTCCGGGACAGGGGACCCTTTACCTACAATGAGCAGTTCTTC

J: TRBJ1-3
D: TRBD1
V: TRBV28
size: .
CDR3: CASSLASGGGNTIYF
DNA: TGTGCCAGCAGTCTTGCCTCAGGGGGGGGAAACACCATATATTTT

J: TRBJ1-1
D: .
V: TRBV5-1
size: .
CDR3: CASSFGVGTEAFF
DNA: TGCGCCAGCAGCTTCGGGGTTGGCACTGAAGCTTTCTTT

J: TRBJ2-2
D: TRBD2
V: TRBV7-3
size: .
CDR3: CASSLMAGGNTGELFF
DNA: TGTGCCAGCAGCTTAATGGCGGGAGGAAATACCGGGGAGCTGTTTTTT

J: TRBJ2-1
D: .
V: TRBV12-3/TRBV12-4
size: .
CDR3: CASSFRGFNEQFF
DNA: TGTGCCAGCAGTTTTAGGGGCTTCAATGAGCAGTTCTTC

J: TRBJ2-3
D: TRBD2
V: TRBV7-3
size: .
CDR3: CASSRGLAGLADTQYF
DNA: TGTGCCAGCAGCAGGGGACTAGCGGGACTGGCAGATACGCAGTATTTT

J: TRBJ1-2
D: .
V: TRBV13
size: few
CDR3: CASSRGLNYGYTF
DNA: TGTGCCAGCTCCCGGGGACTTAACTATGGCTACACCTTC

J: TRBJ1-3
D: .
V: TRBV10-3
size: .
CDR3: CAISEALNTIYF
DNA: TGTGCCATCAGTGAAGCCCTAAACACCATATATTTT

J: TRBJ1-2
D: .
V: TRBV7-8
size: few
CDR3: CASSLEYHGEDYGYTF
DNA: TGTGCCAGCAGCTTAGAGTATCACGGGGAAGACTATGGCTACACCTTC

J: TRBJ2-4
D: .
V: TRBV19
size: .
CDR3: CASRLGPQNIQYF
DNA: TGTGCCAGTAGGCTCGGTCCCCAAAACATTCAGTACTTC

J: TRBJ2-2
D: .
V: TRBV25-1
size: .
CDR3: CASSEYYGRGTGELFF
DNA: TGTGCCAGCAGTGAATATTATGGCAGGGGCACCGGGGAGCTGTTTTTT

J: TRBJ1-2
D: .
V: TRBV9
size: .
CDR3: CASRFPRGGYTF
DNA: TGTGCCAGCAGGTTTCCCAGAGGGGGCTACACCTTC

J: TRBJ1-2
D: TRBD1
V: TRBV29-1
size: .
CDR3: CSDGYRGGIYGYTF
DNA: TGCAGCGACGGGTACAGGGGGGGAATCTATGGCTACACCTTC

J: TRBJ2-7
D: .
V: TRBV24-1
size: few
CDR3: CATSDLFCHRELRYEQYF
DNA: TGTGCCACCAGTGATTTGTTTTGCCACCGAGAACTGCGCTACGAGCAGTACTTC

J: TRBJ2-1
D: .
V: TRBV29-1
size: .
CDR3: CSGKGGGWSNEQFF
DNA: TGCAGCGGGAAGGGGGGGGGTTGGAGCAATGAGCAGTTCTTC

J: TRBJ2-1
D: TRBD2
V: TRBV6-5
size: .
CDR3: CASRAGLAGNEQFF
DNA: TGTGCCAGCAGGGCCGGACTAGCGGGCAATGAGCAGTTCTTC

J: TRBJ1-1
D: .
V: TRBV5-6
size: .
CDR3: CASSLGADTEAFF
DNA: TGTGCCAGCAGCTTGGGCGCGGACACTGAAGCTTTCTTT